This T cell receptor (beta chain) was sequenced in a study of control samples from healthy donors and cancer patients. Trimming removed 0 bases from V and 4 bases from J, with 7 bases in between. CDR1 and CDR2 from the germline V gene are WSHSY and SAAADI. The CDR3 covers 14 residues. Libraries were prepared by immunoSEQ multiplex PCR; TCRdb keeps only in-frame clonotypes and omits some of them. Of fewer than 150,000 clones in the sample, more than 85% were seen once. The V and J genes are TRBV10-2 and TRBJ1-5; D is unresolved. The source material was blood. This sequence originates from a man aged 18 to 29 in good health. The CDR3: CASSESARNQPQHF. In DNA, the CDR3 is TGCGCCAGCAGTGAGTCAGCCAGGAATCAGCCCCAGCATTTT.